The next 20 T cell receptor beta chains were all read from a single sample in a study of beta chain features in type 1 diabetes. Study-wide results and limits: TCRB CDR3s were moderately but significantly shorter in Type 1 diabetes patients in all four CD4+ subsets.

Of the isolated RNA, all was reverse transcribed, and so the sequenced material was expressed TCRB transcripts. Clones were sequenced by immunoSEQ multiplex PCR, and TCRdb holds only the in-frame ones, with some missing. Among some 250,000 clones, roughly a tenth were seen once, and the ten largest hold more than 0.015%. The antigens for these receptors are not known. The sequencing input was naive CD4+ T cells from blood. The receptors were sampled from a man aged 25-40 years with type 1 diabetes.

CDR3 coding DNA: TGTGCCAGCAGCGCCTCCAAGACTAGCCGGGGGACAGATACGCAGTATTTT. Residues: CASSASKTSRGTDTQYF. The chain joins TRBV9 to TRBJ2-3, with 7 positions matching TRBD2. Germline V lookup: CDR1 SGDLS, CDR2 YYNGEE. This CDR3 has 17 amino acids. V gave up 3 bases and J gave up 3 bases; unmatched junction bases: 13.

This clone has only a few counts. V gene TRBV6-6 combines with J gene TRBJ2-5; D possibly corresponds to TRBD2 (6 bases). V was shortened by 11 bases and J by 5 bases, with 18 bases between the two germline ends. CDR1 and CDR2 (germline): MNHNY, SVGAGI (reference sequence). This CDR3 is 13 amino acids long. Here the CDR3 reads CAGRTGDSETQYF. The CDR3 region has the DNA TGTGCCGGCCGCACGGGGGATTCGGAGACCCAGTACTTC.

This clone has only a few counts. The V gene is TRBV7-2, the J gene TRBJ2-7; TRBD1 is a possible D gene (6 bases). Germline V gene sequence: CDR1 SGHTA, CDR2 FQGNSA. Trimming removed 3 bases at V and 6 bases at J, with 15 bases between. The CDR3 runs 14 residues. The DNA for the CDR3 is TGTGCCAGCAGCTTTACAGGGACACTTCTCGAGCAGTACTTC. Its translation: CASSFTGTLLEQYF.

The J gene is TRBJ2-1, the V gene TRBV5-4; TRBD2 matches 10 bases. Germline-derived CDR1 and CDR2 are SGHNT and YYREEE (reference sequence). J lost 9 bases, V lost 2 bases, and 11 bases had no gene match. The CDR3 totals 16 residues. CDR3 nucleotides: TGTGCCAGCAGCTTTACAACTAGCGGGGCCCTATCTGAGCAGTTCTTC. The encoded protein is CASSFTTSGALSEQFF.

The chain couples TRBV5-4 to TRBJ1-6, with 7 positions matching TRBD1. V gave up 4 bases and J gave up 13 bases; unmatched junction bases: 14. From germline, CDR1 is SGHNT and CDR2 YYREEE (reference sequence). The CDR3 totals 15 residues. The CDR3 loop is CASSRPGQSFAPLHF. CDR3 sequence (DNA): TGTGCCAGCAGCCGCCCGGGACAGTCATTTGCCCCCCTCCACTTT.

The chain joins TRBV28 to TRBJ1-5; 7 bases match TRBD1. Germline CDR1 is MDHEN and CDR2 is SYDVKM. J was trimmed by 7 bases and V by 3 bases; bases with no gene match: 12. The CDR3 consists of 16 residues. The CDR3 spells CASSFVTGPRTQPQHF. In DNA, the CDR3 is TGTGCCAGCAGTTTTGTGACAGGGCCTCGCACCCAGCCCCAGCATTTT.

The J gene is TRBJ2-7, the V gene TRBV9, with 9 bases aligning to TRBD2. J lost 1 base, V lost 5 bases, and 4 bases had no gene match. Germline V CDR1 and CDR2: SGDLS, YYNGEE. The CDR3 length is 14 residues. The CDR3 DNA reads TGTGCCAGCAGTGCGGGGGGGCCATCCTACGAGCAGTACTTC. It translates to CASSAGGPSYEQYF.

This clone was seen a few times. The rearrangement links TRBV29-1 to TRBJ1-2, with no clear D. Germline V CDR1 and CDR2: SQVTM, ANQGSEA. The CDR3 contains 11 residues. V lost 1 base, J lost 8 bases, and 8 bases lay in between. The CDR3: CSVEAAVGYTF. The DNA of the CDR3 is TGCAGCGTTGAAGCCGCGGTAGGCTACACCTTC.

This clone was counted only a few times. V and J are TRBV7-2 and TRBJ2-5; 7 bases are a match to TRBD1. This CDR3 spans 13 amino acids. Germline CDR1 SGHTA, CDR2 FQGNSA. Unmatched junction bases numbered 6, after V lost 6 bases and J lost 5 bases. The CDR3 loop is CASSYDRAETQYF. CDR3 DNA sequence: TGTGCCAGCAGTTACGACAGGGCGGAGACCCAGTACTTC.

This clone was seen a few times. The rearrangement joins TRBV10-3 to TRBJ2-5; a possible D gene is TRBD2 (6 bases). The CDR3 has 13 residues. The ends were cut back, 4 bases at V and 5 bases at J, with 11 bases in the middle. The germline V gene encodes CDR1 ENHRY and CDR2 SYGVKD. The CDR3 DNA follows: TGTGCCATCAGTGGGGGGGAAGGGGAGACCCAGTACTTC. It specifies CAISGGEGETQYF.

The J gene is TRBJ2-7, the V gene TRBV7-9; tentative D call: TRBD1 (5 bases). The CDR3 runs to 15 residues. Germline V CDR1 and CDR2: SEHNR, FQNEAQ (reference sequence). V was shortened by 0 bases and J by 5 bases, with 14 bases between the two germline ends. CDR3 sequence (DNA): TGTGCCAGCAGCTTAGCGGGGCCCTTCCGGAACGAGCAGTACTTC. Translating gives CASSLAGPFRNEQYF.

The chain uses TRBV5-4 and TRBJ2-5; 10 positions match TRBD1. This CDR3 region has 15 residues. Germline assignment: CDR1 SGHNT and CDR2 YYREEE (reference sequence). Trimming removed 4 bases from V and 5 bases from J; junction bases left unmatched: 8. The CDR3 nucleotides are TGTGCCAGCAGCGACCGACAGGGGGCAGGGGAGACCCAGTACTTC. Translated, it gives CASSDRQGAGETQYF.

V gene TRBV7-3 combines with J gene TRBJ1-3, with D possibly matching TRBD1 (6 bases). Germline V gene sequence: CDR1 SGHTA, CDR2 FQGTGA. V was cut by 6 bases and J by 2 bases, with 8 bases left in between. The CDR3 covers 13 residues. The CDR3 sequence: CASSKGAGNTIYF. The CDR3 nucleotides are TGTGCCAGCAGTAAGGGGGCTGGAAACACCATATATTTT.

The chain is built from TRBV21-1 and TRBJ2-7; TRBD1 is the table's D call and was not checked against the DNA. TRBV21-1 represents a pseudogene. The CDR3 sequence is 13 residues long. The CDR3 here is CASSKVGGLEQYF. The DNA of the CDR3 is TGTGCCAGCAGCAAAGTAGGGGGTTTGGAGCAGTACTTC.

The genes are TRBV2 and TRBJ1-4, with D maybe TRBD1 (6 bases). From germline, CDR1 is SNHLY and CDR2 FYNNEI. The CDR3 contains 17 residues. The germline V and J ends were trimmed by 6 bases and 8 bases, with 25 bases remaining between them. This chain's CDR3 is CASSQPGTSVQGEKLFF. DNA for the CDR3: TGTGCCAGCAGCCAACCGGGGACGTCAGTTCAGGGGGAAAAACTGTTTTTT.

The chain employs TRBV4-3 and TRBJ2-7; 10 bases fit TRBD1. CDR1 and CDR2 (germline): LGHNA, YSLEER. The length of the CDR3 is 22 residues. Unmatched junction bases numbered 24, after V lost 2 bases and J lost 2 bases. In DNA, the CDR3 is TGCGCCAGCAGCCAACTGGGCGTATCGTCCGGGACAGGGGTTGTGGGGACCTACGAGCAGTACTTC. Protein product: CASSQLGVSSGTGVVGTYEQYF.

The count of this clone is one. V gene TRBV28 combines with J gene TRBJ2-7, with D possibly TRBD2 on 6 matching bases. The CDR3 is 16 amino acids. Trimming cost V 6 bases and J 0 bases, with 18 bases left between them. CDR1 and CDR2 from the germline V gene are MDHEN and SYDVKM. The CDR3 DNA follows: TGTGCCAGCAGATCCCCCGGAGGGCCCAGCTCCTACGAGCAGTACTTC. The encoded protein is CASRSPGGPSSYEQYF.

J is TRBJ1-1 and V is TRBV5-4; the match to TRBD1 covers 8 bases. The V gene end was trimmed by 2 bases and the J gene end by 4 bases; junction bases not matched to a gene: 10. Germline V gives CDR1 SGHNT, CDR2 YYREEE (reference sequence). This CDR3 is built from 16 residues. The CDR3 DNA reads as TGTGCCAGCAGCTTCACAGGGGGACTACAGGGCACTGAAGCTTTCTTT. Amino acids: CASSFTGGLQGTEAFF.

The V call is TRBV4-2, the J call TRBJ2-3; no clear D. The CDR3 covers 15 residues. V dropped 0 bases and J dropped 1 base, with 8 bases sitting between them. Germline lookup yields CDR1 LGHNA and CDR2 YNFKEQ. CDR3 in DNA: TGTGCCAGCAGCCAAGATAGTGGAGGCACAGATACGCAGTATTTT. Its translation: CASSQDSGGTDTQYF.

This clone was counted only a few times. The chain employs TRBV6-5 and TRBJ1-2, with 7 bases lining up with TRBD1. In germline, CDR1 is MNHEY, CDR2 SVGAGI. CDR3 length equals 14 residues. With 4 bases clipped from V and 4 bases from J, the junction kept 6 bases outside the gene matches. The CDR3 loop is CASSSGQRSYGYTF. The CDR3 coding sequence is TGTGCCAGCAGTTCGGGACAGCGCTCCTATGGCTACACCTTC.